The entry that follows covers one T cell receptor beta chain sequence. Its antigen remains unknown. Clones were read by immunoSEQ multiplex PCR, and TCRdb kept only the in-frame ones, dropping some. The data show around 31,000 clones, over 65% seen once. The CDR3 totals 14 residues. Germline V CDR1 and CDR2: MDHEN, SYDVKM. V trimming: 5 bases; J trimming: 0 bases; junction bases outside the gene matches: 3. This specimen comes from a study of Tregs in tolerant kidney transplant recipients. About the study: CD4+CD25+CD127- cells came from roughly 3-day belatacept mixed lymphocyte reactions, some with approximately 5-day graft donor restimulation. Whole-study findings and limits: Biological reproducibility was not directly addressed, but technical replication error appeared minimal.

The chain joins TRBV28 to TRBJ1-2; 7 nucleotides match TRBD1. This sequence originates from a human donor in good health. The specimen sequenced was Tregs from blood cultured with allogeneic cells. The chain's CDR3 is CASSGTVANYGYTF. CDR3 nucleotides: TGTGCCAGCAGTGGGACAGTAGCTAACTATGGCTACACCTTC.